Reported below is one T cell receptor (beta chain). Its target is not known. These data belong to a study of T cells in Graves' hyperthyroidism and ophthalmopathy. There were TCR beta CDR3 regions amplified from RNA transcripts. HTBI primers drove first-round RT-PCR of the TCR CDR3. TCRdb reanalysed the multiplex PCR reads using MiXCR and keeps one entry per CDR3 protein. The repertoire consists of 250,000 to 300,000 distinct CDR3 sequences, with about 15% occurring once and the leading ten covering about 50%. Study outcomes and limitations: Ophthalmopathy, as predicted by the model, came a median approximately 5.9 months after the prediction. Clonotypes that were expanded in thyroid above 0.001 mostly appeared in blood too.

The V gene end was trimmed by 5 bases and the J gene end by 3 bases; junction bases not matched to a gene: 6. CDR3 length: 13 residues. The germline CDR1 and CDR2 sequences are DFQATT and SNEGSKA (reference sequence). This clonotype originated in a woman aged 55-70 years with Graves' ophthalmopathy. The sample comprised blood. The gene calls are TRBV20-1 and TRBJ1-1, with 7 bases matching TRBD1. The chain's CDR3 is CSASQGGDTEAFF. As DNA, the CDR3 is TGCAGTGCTTCTCAGGGGGGGGACACTGAAGCTTTCTTT.